These 14 T cell receptor beta chains came from one sample sequenced in a study of early T cells in non-severe SARS-CoV-2 infection. TCRdb fed the 5' RACE reads into MiXCR, producing one record per CDR3 protein. The sample has roughly 40,000 distinct CDR3 sequences; around 6% are singletons. Sequencing used whole blood. The receptors come from an adult who was a healthcare worker with PCR-confirmed SARS-CoV-2 infection or an uninfected control (not recorded which).

This clonotype was seen ten or more times. The chain is built from TRBV29-1 and TRBJ2-5, with 11 nucleotides matching TRBD2. There are 15 residues in the CDR3. Germline CDR1 and CDR2: SQVTM and ANQGSEA. V lost 2 bases, J lost 4 bases, and 6 bases stayed unmatched. DNA for the CDR3: TGCAGCGTTGAACTAGCGGGGGGCGACACAGAGACCCAGTACTTC. Its translation is CSVELAGGDTETQYF.

This clonotype was recorded many times. The V call is TRBV6-6, the J call TRBJ1-4, with 10 bases lining up with TRBD1. The J segment lost 4 bases and the V segment lost 6 bases, leaving 11 bases of the junction unmatched. This CDR3 is built from 17 residues. Germline V gene lookup returns CDR1 MNHNY and CDR2 SVGAGI (reference sequence). The CDR3, as DNA: TGTGCCAGCAGCCAACAGACAGGGGGCCATCATAATGAAAAACTGTTTTTT. This translates into CASSQQTGGHHNEKLFF.

This clonotype was found many times. The chain joins TRBV6-1 to TRBJ1-1, with D perhaps matching TRBD1 (5 bases). The CDR3 has 14 amino acids. The V and J ends lost 7 bases and 0 bases respectively, with 12 bases between them. CDR1 is MNHNS, CDR2 SASEGT, per germline. The DNA of the CDR3 is TGTGCCAGCAATCGCAGGGTTATGAACACTGAAGCTTTCTTT. It is translated as CASNRRVMNTEAFF.

This clonotype occurred many times. The CDR3 DNA reads TGTGCCAGTAGTGGGGACCGCCTAGGGAGCAATCAGCCCCAGCATTTT. Protein: CASSGDRLGSNQPQHF. V is TRBV19 and J is TRBJ1-5; a possible D gene is TRBD1 (5 bases). CDR1 and CDR2 from the germline V gene are LNHDA and SQIVND (reference sequence). V lost 5 bases, J lost 1 base, and 15 bases lay in between. The CDR3 is 16 amino acids. Variable domain in full (rest from reference TRBV19 and TRBJ1-5): DGGITQSPKYLFRKEGQNVTLSCEQNLNHDAMYWYRQDPGQGLRLIYYSQIVNDFQKGDIAEGYSVSREKKESFPLTVTSAQKNPTAFYLCASSGDRLGSNQPQHFGDGTRLSIL.

This clonotype has ten or more counts. This chain joins TRBV7-6 and TRBJ2-2; D is ambiguous. Germline lookup yields CDR1 SGHVS and CDR2 FNYEAQ. Trimming took 5 bases from V and 2 from J, leaving 3 bases between them. This CDR3 region has 12 residues. The CDR3 region is CASSPNTGELFF. The CDR3 DNA reads as TGTGCCAGCAGCCCAAACACCGGGGAGCTGTTTTTT. Full variable domain (rest looked up from reference TRBV7-6 and TRBJ2-2): GAGVSQSPRYKVTKRGQDVALRCDPISGHVSLYWYRQALGQGPEFLTYFNYEAQQDKSGLPNDRFSAERPEGSISTLTIQRTEQRDSAMYRCASSPNTGELFFGEGSRLTVL.

This clonotype has at least ten counts. The rearrangement uses TRBV24-1 and TRBJ2-2, with D uncertain. The CDR3 is made up of 17 amino acids. CDR1 is KGHDR and CDR2 is SFDVKD in the germline V gene. The V and J ends lost 0 bases and 6 bases respectively, with 16 bases between them. The CDR3 DNA is TGTGCCACCAGTGATTTGCGGGCAGGTTATGTTGCCGGGGAGCTGTTTTTT. Protein sequence: CATSDLRAGYVAGELFF.

This clonotype has at least ten counts. CDR3 sequence reads: CASKPLGYEQYF. The CDR3 DNA sequence: TGTGCCAGCAAGCCGCTGGGCTACGAGCAGTACTTC. This chain connects TRBV2 to TRBJ2-7; D remains ambiguous. Per germline, CDR1 SNHLY and CDR2 FYNNEI. The CDR3 has 12 residues. Trimming left V 7 bases short and J 3 bases short, with 10 bases between.

In this sample, this clonotype turned up many times. The chain recombines TRBV12-3 or TRBV12-4 with TRBJ1-4; no definite D call. The CDR3 runs to 13 residues. The V gene lost 4 bases and the J gene lost 7 bases, with 10 bases spanning the gap. The CDR3 reads CASSSGLVEKLFF. The DNA of the CDR3 is TGTGCCAGCAGTTCCGGGTTGGTTGAAAAACTGTTTTTT.

This clonotype was seen at least ten times. This rearrangement joins TRBV20-1 to TRBJ1-6; 7 bases line up with TRBD1. The CDR3 runs to 15 residues. Germline V CDR1 and CDR2: DFQATT, SNEGSKA (reference sequence). V gave up 1 base and J gave up 9 bases; unmatched junction bases: 9. This CDR3 reads CSARVGTVGISPLHF. The CDR3 nucleotides read TGCAGTGCTAGAGTAGGGACAGTTGGGATTTCACCCCTCCACTTT.

The chain combines TRBV4-1 with TRBJ2-5; 9 bases match TRBD2. Looked up from germline, CDR1 is MGHRA and CDR2 is YSYEKL. This CDR3 comprises 16 residues. Trimming cost V 0 bases and J 1 base; bases outside gene matches: 3. This CDR3 is CASSQEGSGGQETQYF. The DNA of the CDR3 is TGCGCCAGCAGCCAAGAAGGTAGCGGGGGCCAAGAGACCCAGTACTTC.

This clonotype came up a few times. This chain uses TRBV3-1 with TRBJ2-1; possible D gene TRBD1, 6 bases. The CDR3 is 15 amino acids. Germline CDR1 reads LGHDT; CDR2 reads YNNKEL (reference sequence). The V gene lost 3 bases and the J gene lost 1 base, with 10 bases spanning the gap. Here the CDR3 reads CASSHRGWSYNEQFF. For the CDR3, the DNA is TGTGCCAGCAGCCACAGGGGTTGGTCCTACAATGAGCAGTTCTTC.

This clonotype showed up just a few times. The gene calls are TRBV7-2 and TRBJ2-1; D may be TRBD1 or TRBD2 (5 bases each). The germline V gene encodes CDR1 SGHTA and CDR2 FQGNSA. V lost 3 bases and J lost 6, with 9 bases in between. CDR3 size: 13 residues. CDR3 protein: CASSFERGNEQFF. In nucleotides, the CDR3 is TGTGCCAGCAGCTTTGAGAGGGGCAATGAGCAGTTCTTC. Full variable domain (missing parts from reference TRBV7-2 and TRBJ2-1): GAGVSQSPSNKVTEKGKDVELRCDPISGHTALYWYRQSLGQGLEFLIYFQGNSAPDKSGLPSDRFSAERTGGSVSTLTIQRTQQEDSAVYLCASSFERGNEQFFGPGTRLTVL.

This clonotype was detected ten times or more. The chain employs TRBV3-1 and TRBJ1-2; tentatively, D is TRBD1 (6 bases). Germline-derived CDR1 and CDR2 are LGHDT and YNNKEL (reference sequence). The CDR3 contains 14 residues. The V gene lost 11 bases and the J gene lost 3 bases, with 19 bases spanning the gap. The CDR3 sequence: CASSQLDRDYGYTF. The CDR3 region has the DNA TGTGCCTCCTCACAACTGGACAGAGACTATGGCTACACCTTC.

This clonotype was counted only a few times. The J gene is TRBJ1-2, the V gene TRBV7-2; D unresolved. This CDR3 comprises 14 residues. Germline V gives CDR1 SGHTA, CDR2 FQGNSA. Trimming took 1 base from V and 3 from J, leaving 9 bases between them. CDR3 in DNA: TGTGCCAGCAGCTTAGGGAGAGCGTACTATGGCTACACCTTC. Protein sequence: CASSLGRAYYGYTF.